A single sample gave rise to the 6 T cell receptor beta chains below, sequenced in a study of blood T cell repertoires in COVID-19. The assay was immunoSEQ multiplex PCR, and TCRdb's table has in-frame clones only and misses some. The sample records 110,000 to 150,000 clones, roughly 77% being singletons. Input material: peripheral blood. Receptors were obtained from a woman in her seventies with COVID-19, enrolled during active disease.

This clone came up once. This chain links TRBV20-1 with TRBJ2-5; no reliable D call. The V gene's germline CDR1 is DFQATT and CDR2 SNEGSKA (reference sequence). The CDR3 length is 12 residues. V lost 3 bases and J lost 2, with 7 bases in between. CDR3 region: CSASFIQETQYF. The CDR3, as DNA: TGCAGTGCTAGTTTTATTCAAGAGACCCAGTACTTC.

The chain employs TRBV7-2 and TRBJ1-5, with 7 positions matching TRBD1. V lost 4 bases and J lost 7; bases outside the gene matches: 13. Germline assignment: CDR1 SGHTA and CDR2 FQGNSA. The CDR3 has 16 amino acids. The CDR3 is CASSSSPRQGGQPQHF. The CDR3 DNA reads as TGTGCCAGCAGCTCTTCCCCCCGACAGGGTGGACAGCCCCAGCATTTT.

The chain is built from TRBV6-6 and TRBJ1-2; D not resolved. The CDR3 runs to 14 residues. With 7 bases removed from V and 1 base from J, the gap between germline ends came to 13 bases. CDR1 is MNHNY, CDR2 SVGAGI, per germline (reference sequence). The CDR3 nucleotides read TGTGCCAGCATTCGGGGAAGCGGTAACTATGGCTACACCTTC. Translation gives CASIRGSGNYGYTF.

A word on this clone: One junction end does not reproduce the germline sequence, and a read error may be involved. The chain couples TRBV29-1 to TRBJ2-7, with D tentatively TRBD1 (8 bases). The CDR3 runs to 13 residues. Per the germline V gene, CDR1 is SQVTM and CDR2 is ANQGSEA. CDR3 protein: CSVEDRGGFEQYF. The CDR3 nucleotides read TGCAGCGTGGAAGACAGGGGAGGGTTCGAGCAGTACTTC.

The chain recombines TRBV5-8 with TRBJ2-7; unclear D gene. Germline loops: CDR1 SGHTS, CDR2 YDEGEE. V was cut by 4 bases and J by 9 bases, with 20 bases left in between. This CDR3 has 14 residues. The CDR3 loop is CASSPIAGGSVQYF. CDR3 nucleotides: TGTGCCAGCAGCCCCATTGCCGGCGGAAGCGTGCAGTACTTC.

The chain joins TRBV15 to TRBJ1-5; TRBD1 matches at 8 bases. This CDR3 has 15 amino acids. After removal of 2 bases from V and 0 bases from J, the junction contained 0 bases not matched to a gene. The germline CDR1 and CDR2 sequences are LNHNV and YYDKDF (reference sequence). In DNA form, the CDR3 reads TGTGCCACCAGCAGAACAGGGGGTAGCAATCAGCCCCAGCATTTT. Its protein is CATSRTGGSNQPQHF.